The rows below give T cell receptor beta chains drawn from one sample of a study of blood T cell repertoires in COVID-19. TCRdb's copy holds only in-frame clones and misses some; the assay was immunoSEQ multiplex PCR. Among about 46,000 clones listed, around 87% were seen once. Sequencing was done on a sample of PBMCs or T cells enriched from blood (not recorded which). Receptors were obtained from a woman aged 50 to 65 who had recovered from COVID-19. Each CDR3 is given without its conserved first and last residue. A row's size may be missing; if present it is once, few, many or a size class.

>14|TRBV28|TRBJ1-3|few
ASTSWSSGSGNTIY
>9|TRBV5-6|TRBJ2-5|.
ASSFGGTQY
>14|TRBV7-2|TRBJ1-3|.
ASSLRGGPAGNTIY
>10|TRBV29-1|TRBJ1-2|.
SVGTPKDGYT
>18|TRBV3-1/TRBV3-2|TRBJ2-1|.
ASSPSLGTSGRSSYNEQF
>11|TRBV5-1|TRBJ2-5|.
ASSYGGGETQY
>17|TRBV7-3|TRBJ2-3|.
ASSRWVLTGMTSTDTQY
>11|TRBV16|TRBJ2-7|.
ASSQRGVYEQY
>11|TRBV29-1|TRBJ2-5|.
SVRGLAGETQY
>15|TRBV2|TRBJ1-3|.
ASSVWRQGLSGNTIY
>16|TRBV7-2|TRBJ2-3|.
ASSYLAFGGQNTDTQY
>13|TRBV6-5|TRBJ2-3|.
ASSSRDSLGGTQY
>16|TRBV6-4|TRBJ2-7|.
ASSVRTGDPKENYEQY
>12|TRBV5-6|TRBJ2-4|.
ASKNLAEGNIQY
>11|TRBV9|TRBJ1-2|.
ASSAGTGDGYT
>14|TRBV5-6|TRBJ2-2|.
ASSRYNLRDTGELF